The clone carrying this TCR beta chain was picked up a small number of times. No antigen is known for it. This record comes from a study of blood T cells in healthy people across ages. Study-level points and caveats: Using unsorted PBMCs precluded a conclusive naive versus antigen-experienced comparison. When set beside aged donors, long-lived donors presented more naive CD4+ cells and higher diversity.

The CDR3 runs 11 residues. The ends were cut back, 5 bases at V and 7 bases at J, with 8 bases in the middle. Germline V gene sequence: CDR1 MNHEY, CDR2 SVGEGT. A J-beta primer mix and a sample-barcoded 5' primer were used in a second PCR of about 7 to 11 cycles. One entry per CDR3 protein results from TCRdb running MiXCR on the 5' RACE reads. Here the sample spans 700,000 to 800,000 distinct CDR3 sequences, roughly 45% being singletons. The gene calls are TRBV6-2 or TRBV6-3 and TRBJ1-2; D is unresolved. The sequenced sample was blood. The sequence came from a woman in her sixties or seventies in good health. The CDR3 coding sequence is TGTGCCAGCAGTAATGCAGGTGGCTACACCTTC. Its protein product is CASSNAGGYTF.